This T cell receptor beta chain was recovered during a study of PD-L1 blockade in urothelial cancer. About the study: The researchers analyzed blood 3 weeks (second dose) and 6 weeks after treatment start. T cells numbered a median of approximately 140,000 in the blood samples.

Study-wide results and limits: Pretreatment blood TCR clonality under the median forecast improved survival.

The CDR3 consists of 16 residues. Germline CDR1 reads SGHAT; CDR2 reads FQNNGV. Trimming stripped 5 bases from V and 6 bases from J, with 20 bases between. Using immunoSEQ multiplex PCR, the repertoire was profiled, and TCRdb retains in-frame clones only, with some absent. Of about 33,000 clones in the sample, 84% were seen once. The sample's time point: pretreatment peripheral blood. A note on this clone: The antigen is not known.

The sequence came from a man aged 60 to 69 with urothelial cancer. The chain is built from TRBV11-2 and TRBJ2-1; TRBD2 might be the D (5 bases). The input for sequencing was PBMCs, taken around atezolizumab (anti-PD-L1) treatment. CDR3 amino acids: CASSPSLSLFGNEQFF. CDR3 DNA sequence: TGTGCCAGCAGCCCTAGCCTAAGTCTGTTTGGCAATGAGCAGTTCTTC.